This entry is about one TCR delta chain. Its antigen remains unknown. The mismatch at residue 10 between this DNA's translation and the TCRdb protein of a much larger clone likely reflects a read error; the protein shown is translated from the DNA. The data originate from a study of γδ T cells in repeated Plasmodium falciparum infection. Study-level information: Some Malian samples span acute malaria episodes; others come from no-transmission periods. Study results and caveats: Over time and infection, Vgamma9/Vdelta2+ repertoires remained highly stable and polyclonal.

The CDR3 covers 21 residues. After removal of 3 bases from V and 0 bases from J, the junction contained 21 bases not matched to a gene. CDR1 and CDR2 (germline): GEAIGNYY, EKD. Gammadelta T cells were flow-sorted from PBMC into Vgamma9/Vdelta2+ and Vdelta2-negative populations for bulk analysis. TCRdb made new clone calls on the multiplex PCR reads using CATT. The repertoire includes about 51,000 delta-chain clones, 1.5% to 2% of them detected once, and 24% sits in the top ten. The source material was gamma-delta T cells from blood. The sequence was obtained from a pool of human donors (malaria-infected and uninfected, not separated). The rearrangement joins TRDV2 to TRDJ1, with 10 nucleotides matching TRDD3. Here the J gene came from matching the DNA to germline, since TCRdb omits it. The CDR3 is CACDPLSTVMGDTRNTDKLIF. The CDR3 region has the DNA TGTGCCTGTGACCCCTTAAGTACCGTGATGGGGGATACCCGAAACACCGATAAACTCATCTTT.